Listed here are 3 T cell receptor beta chains from one sample, sequenced in a study of T cell clusters in autoimmune cytopenias. One tube held mixed TRB-A and TRB-B primer pools for touch-down PCR. After re-calling the multiplex PCR reads, TCRdb lists one entry per CDR3 protein, DNA absent. This sample's clone table lists roughly 5,100 distinct CDR3 sequences. TRB was amplified from around 0.25 ug of peripheral blood genomic DNA per sample. This same sample was also taken into another study, of T cell repertoires in aging, cancer and after chemotherapy.

The sequenced sample consisted of peripheral blood. These receptor sequences come from a human donor in good health.

This chain joins TRBV30 and TRBJ1-5; there is no DNA to check the TCRdb D call of TRBD1. From germline, CDR1 is GTSNPN and CDR2 SVGIG (reference sequence). The CDR3 totals 14 residues. The CDR3 region is CAWSAGTGDQPQHF.

This clonotype is medium-sized by frequency. This chain links TRBV19 with TRBJ1-2; TCRdb returns TRBD1, unconfirmable since there is no DNA. CDR1 is LNHDA and CDR2 is SQIVND in the germline V gene (reference sequence). The length of the CDR3 is 17 residues. CDR3: CASSILKPGQGSYGYTF.

CDR3 sequence reads: CASSSSVAPAETQYF. The rearrangement joins TRBV18 to TRBJ2-5; TCRdb gives TRBD1 as the D gene, but with no DNA this cannot be confirmed. Germline lookup yields CDR1 KGHSH and CDR2 LQKENI. The CDR3 sequence is 15 residues long.